Following are 8 T cell receptor beta chains from one sample sequenced in a study of beta chain features in type 1 diabetes. Reverse transcribing all isolated RNA meant expressed TCRB transcripts were sequenced. Sequenced by immunoSEQ multiplex PCR; TCRdb stores in-frame clones only, minus some. Of about 650,000 clones in the sample, 9.5% to 15% were seen once. Which antigens these TCRs recognize remains unknown. Study-level results: All four CD4+ subsets of Type 1 diabetes patients contained TCRB CDR3s that were moderately but significantly shorter.

Input material: naive CD4+ T cells from blood. All receptors derive from a man aged 25 to 40 with type 1 diabetes.

This clone appeared a few times. The chain joins TRBV25-1 to TRBJ1-6; D possibly corresponds to TRBD1 (5 bases). The CDR3 is 15 amino acids. Germline V CDR1 and CDR2: MGHDK, SYGVNS. V was pared by 1 base and J by 9 bases, with 13 bases between. CDR3 bases: TGTGCCAGCAGTGAATTTTACGACAGCGGTTCACCCCTCCACTTT. It codes for CASSEFYDSGSPLHF.

J is TRBJ2-7 and V is TRBV7-2, with a possible D match to TRBD1 (6 bases). V lost 1 base and J lost 0, with 13 bases in between. There are 16 residues in the CDR3. CDR1 and CDR2 (germline): SGHTA, FQGNSA. DNA of the CDR3: TGTGCCAGCAGCTTAGGGACAGACAGCTTCTCCTACGAGCAGTACTTC. Protein: CASSLGTDSFSYEQYF.

Only a few counts were recorded for this clone. The rearrangement joins TRBV7-2 to TRBJ2-3, with 10 positions matching TRBD2. Germline V gene sequence: CDR1 SGHTA, CDR2 FQGNSA. V gave up 4 bases and J gave up 5 bases; unmatched junction bases: 6. The CDR3 covers 15 residues. The CDR3 nucleotides are TGTGCCAGCAGCTCAGCGGGGGGGTTCGGAGATACGCAGTATTTT. It encodes CASSSAGGFGDTQYF. Complete variable domain (other parts from reference TRBV7-2 and TRBJ2-3): GAGVSQSPSNKVTEKGKDVELRCDPISGHTALYWYRQSLGQGLEFLIYFQGNSAPDKSGLPSDRFSAERTGGSVSTLTIQRTQQEDSAVYLCASSSAGGFGDTQYFGPGTRLTVL.

The V and J genes are TRBV5-1 and TRBJ2-7; D possibly corresponds to TRBD2 (6 bases). Germline assignment: CDR1 SGHRS and CDR2 YFSETQ. The CDR3 is 14 amino acids. The germline V and J ends were trimmed by 5 bases and 0 bases, with 12 bases remaining between them. This CDR3 is CASRAGTLSYEQYF. CDR3 nucleotides: TGCGCCAGCAGGGCCGGGACTCTCTCCTACGAGCAGTACTTC.

There are a few counts of this clone. This chain joins TRBV7-8 and TRBJ2-3; no clear D. Germline CDR1 is SGHVS and CDR2 is FQNEAQ. Trimming pared 1 base from V and 3 bases from J, leaving 8 bases between. The CDR3 is 14 residues long. The CDR3 nucleotides are TGTGCCAGCAGCTTAGGGACGCTTACAGATACGCAGTATTTT. Translation: CASSLGTLTDTQYF.

The gene calls are TRBV12-5 and TRBJ2-2; 8 nucleotides line up with TRBD1. Germline V gene sequence: CDR1 LGHNT, CDR2 FRNRAP. The length of the CDR3 is 15 residues. V lost 2 bases, J lost 4 bases, and 3 bases stayed unmatched. DNA of the CDR3: TGTGCTAGTGGTTTGCAGGGGGCGGGCACCGGGGAGCTGTTTTTT. Translating gives CASGLQGAGTGELFF.

This clone showed up just a few times. The chain links TRBV7-9 to TRBJ1-2; TRBD1 is a possible D gene (5 bases). Germline V gene lookup returns CDR1 SEHNR and CDR2 FQNEAQ (reference sequence). Trimming removed 3 bases from V and 4 bases from J, with 18 bases in between. The CDR3 spans 16 residues. The CDR3 DNA follows: TGTGCCAGCAGCTTTTCCGACAGCGGGGAAGTCTATGGCTACACCTTC. Amino acid sequence: CASSFSDSGEVYGYTF.

This clone was counted a few times. This chain joins TRBV7-9 and TRBJ1-3, with D possibly being TRBD1 (5 bases). CDR3 length: 15 amino acids. The ends were cut back, 6 bases at V and 0 bases at J, with 12 bases in the middle. Germline V lookup: CDR1 SEHNR, CDR2 FQNEAQ (reference sequence). CDR3 nucleotides: TGTGCCAGCAGGGGACGGGCCAGCTCTGGAAACACCATATATTTT. Translation: CASRGRASSGNTIYF.